The present entry profiles one T cell receptor (beta chain) with its context. This clone was detected a few times. This clone's antigen is unknown. No qualities accompany the bases; no much larger clone lies one base away. This sample was included in a study of beta chain features in type 1 diabetes (dated by TCRdb to about 2018). With regard to the full study: Patients and healthy donors did not differ in mean age, gender distribution, total cell number or subset yield. A total of approximately 100,000,000 sorted cells were examined across all samples, and the number of cells per subset was strongly correlated with RNA yield. The study compared TCRB repertoires of sorted circulating CD4+ T cell subsets between recently diagnosed type 1 diabetes patients and matched healthy donors. Regulatory and stem cell-like memory subsets were isolated from only 8 patients and roughly eight healthy donors, whereas naive and central memory subsets came from all 30 or so donors. What the work shows at the level of the full study, not this receptor alone: Because cDNA rather than genomic DNA was sequenced, highly expressing activated cells could have been over-represented, although no difference in activation and CD3 levels was found between groups. Shorter templates might have been favored by PCR, but patient and control samples were amplified and corrected together, so both groups would have been affected equally by any skew. Fewer insertions and more nucleotide deletions at VDJ recombination sites were observed in patients with type 1 diabetes, implying thymic rearrangement abnormalities. A moderate but significant shortening of TCRB CDR3 length was observed in type 1 diabetes patients in all four CD4+ subsets. Naive, central memory and regulatory TCRB repertoires appeared to be more alike among patients than among healthy donors. Only small numbers of individuals were included in the HLA sub-analyses, which left unresolved whether HLA type had any influence on TCRB rearrangement.

The entire amount of isolated RNA was reverse transcribed using the High Capacity cDNA Reverse Transcription Kit, so the sequenced TCRB transcripts were expressed ones. Naive, central memory and regulatory T cell samples underwent deep immunoSEQ sequencing, averaging roughly 3.4 million total reads per sample. After sorted cells were lysed in RLT buffer, RNA was extracted with DNase-treated RNeasy Micro or Mini kits, with the choice depending on cell number. To prevent cross-contamination, every cell subset was processed on its own, while patient and healthy donor samples were processed together. TCRB sequences were amplified from cDNA with the immunoSEQ multiplex PCR, producing 87-bp fragments spanning the CDR3 region. Sequencing of the amplicons was performed on the Illumina HiSeq platform. The authors' analysis ran thus. Synthetic template baselines were used to correct PCR bias computationally, reads within Hamming distance 2 were collapsed, and singletons that could not be merged were discarded. Reads were aligned to IMGT to assign V, D and J genes, CDR3 length, and insertions or deletions at six rearrangement sites. Within each subset, clonotype counts were normalized to sorted cell number, and only after that were true diversity and Gini coefficients computed with the tcR R package. Repertoire sharing was quantified using the overlap coefficient calculated on TCRB nucleotide sequences. TCRdb provides this immuneACCESS table in a form limited to in-frame rearrangements. Some clones are lacking; in checked studies, under half of them reflect an unresolved V gene, and why the rest are absent is not known. The DNA gave D and trimming, while V, J and clone size come from that table. This sample has under 150,000 clones in its table, and approximately 15% of those were observed once. The top ten hold around 2.6% of the sample.

Each donor gave one peripheral blood draw, about 110 mL on average, collected into heparinised tubes. A BD FACSAria II and a panel including CD45RO, CCR7, CD25, CD127, CD95 and CD27 were used to sort naive, central memory, regulatory and stem cell-like memory CD4+ T cells. Every sorted population had a purity above 95%. PBMCs were isolated immediately by Lymphoprep density gradient centrifugation and stained directly without culture. So that batch effects would be minimized, each experiment stained and sorted samples in pairs, pairing one healthy donor with one patient. From its cysteine to its phenylalanine, the CDR3 spans 14 amino acids. Only CDR3 DNA is held: 42 bases, read in frame from base 1. CDR1 and CDR2 are drawn from the germline V gene (reference sequence): SEHNR, FQNEAQ. V and J are truncated by 2 bases and 5 bases respectively, leaving an intervening sequence of 12 bases.

Recombination joined TRBV7-9 with TRBJ1-1; the D gene assignment is ambiguous. The sequenced sample consisted of central memory CD4+ T cells from blood. This TCR was recovered from a man younger than 35 with type 1 diabetes. The nucleotide sequence reads as follows: TGTGCCAGCAGCTTAAGCCGGGGAGGGACTGAAGCTTTCTTT. This encodes CASSLSRGGTEAFF.